This T cell receptor (beta chain) was profiled in a study of post-analysis software for immune sequencing data. As for the study in general: The disease courses spanned relapsing-remitting, secondary progressive and progressive-relapsing forms of multiple sclerosis. Study-level findings and limits: Pronounced co-clustering by F measure was evident among identically batched samples. The study found significantly lower normalized Chao1 diversity in multiple sclerosis patients than in controls. TRBV5-6, TRBV5-1 and TRBV20-1 were among roughly 5 TRBV segments more frequent in patients than controls.

Losses at the gene ends were 5 bases for V and 0 bases for J; bases not matched to a gene: 23. This CDR3 is 22 amino acids long. CDR1 and CDR2 from the germline V gene are MDHEN and SYDVKM. Prepared TCR beta cDNA libraries contained unique molecular identifiers. Yield was 450,000 to 650,000 cDNA molecules from around 1 to 10 million T cells. TCRdb analysed the PCR reads with MiXCR anew, one entry per CDR3 protein. The table records around 200,000 distinct CDR3 sequences, over 25% of them present only once. As concerns this clonotype: Its antigen remains unknown.

The clonotype originates from a girl between 2 and 17 years old with multiple sclerosis. The chain combines TRBV28 with TRBJ1-5, with 9 bases matching TRBD1. Sequenced: blood. The CDR3 reads CASSVKLSGDRELMFSNQPQHF. CDR3 nucleotides: TGTGCCAGCAGTGTGAAACTCTCGGGGGACAGGGAACTAATGTTTAGCAATCAGCCCCAGCATTTT.